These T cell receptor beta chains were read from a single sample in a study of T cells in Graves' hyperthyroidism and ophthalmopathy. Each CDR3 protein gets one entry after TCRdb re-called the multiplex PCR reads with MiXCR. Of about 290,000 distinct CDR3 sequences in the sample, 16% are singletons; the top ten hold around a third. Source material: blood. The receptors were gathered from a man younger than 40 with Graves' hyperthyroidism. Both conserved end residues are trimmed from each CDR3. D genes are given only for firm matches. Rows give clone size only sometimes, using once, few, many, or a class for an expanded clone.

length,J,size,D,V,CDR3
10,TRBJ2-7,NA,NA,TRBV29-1,SVRGTTYEQY
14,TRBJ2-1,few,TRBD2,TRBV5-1,ASSLVSGSSYNEQF
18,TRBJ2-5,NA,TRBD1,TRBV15,ATSRAGRDRAKEAQETQY
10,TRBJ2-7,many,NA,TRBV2,ASSVGMDEQY
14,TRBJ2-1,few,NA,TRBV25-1,ATGGGSGRVYNEQF
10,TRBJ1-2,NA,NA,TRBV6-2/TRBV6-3,ASREDAAGYT
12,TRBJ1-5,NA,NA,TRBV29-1,SVTLRGGNQPQH
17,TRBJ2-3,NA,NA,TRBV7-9,ASSRKPRIAEPPTDTQY
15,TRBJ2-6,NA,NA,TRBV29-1,SVEDRDVNSGANVLT
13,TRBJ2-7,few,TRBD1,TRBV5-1,ASSLANIQGDEQY
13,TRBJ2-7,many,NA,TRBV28,ASSMPGRTGDEQY
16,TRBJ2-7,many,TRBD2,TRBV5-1,ASSRGTAIAGGTYEQY
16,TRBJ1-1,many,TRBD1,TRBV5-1,ASSLGQGQGRRNTEAF
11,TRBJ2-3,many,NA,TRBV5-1,ASSVASADTQY
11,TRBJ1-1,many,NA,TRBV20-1,SALPVENTEAF
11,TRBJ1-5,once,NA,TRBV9,ASSVGEGQPQH
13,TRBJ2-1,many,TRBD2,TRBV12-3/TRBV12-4,ASTLSGRADVEQF
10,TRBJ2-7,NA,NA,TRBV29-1,SVSAGAYEQY
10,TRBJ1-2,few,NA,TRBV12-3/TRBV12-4,ASSFGPMGYT
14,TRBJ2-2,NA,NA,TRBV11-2,ASSPRGAGRTGELF
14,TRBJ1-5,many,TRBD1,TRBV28,AAASGKDRAPQPQH
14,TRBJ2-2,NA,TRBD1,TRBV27,ASSFAGTGSAGELF
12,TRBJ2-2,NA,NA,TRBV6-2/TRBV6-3,ASSPGWTSGELF
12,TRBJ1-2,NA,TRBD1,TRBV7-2,ASSTQGTEDGYT
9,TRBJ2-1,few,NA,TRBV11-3,ASRGTYEQF
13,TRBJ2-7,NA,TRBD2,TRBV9,ASSVSTSGAYEQY
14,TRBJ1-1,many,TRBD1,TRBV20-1,SARDQDRGSNTEAF
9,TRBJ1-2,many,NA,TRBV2,ASRGGYGYT
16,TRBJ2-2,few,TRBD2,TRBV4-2,ASSQEPSGSTNTGELF
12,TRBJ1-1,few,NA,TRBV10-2,AICSGGPPTEAF
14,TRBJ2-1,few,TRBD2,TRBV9,ASSVEGLAGYNEQF